This record looks at one T cell receptor (beta chain) sequence and its context. There is no known antigen for this receptor. There are no base qualities to consult, and no much larger clone falls within one base. The immunoSEQ Assay, a bias-controlled multiplex PCR, was used to amplify TCRbeta CDR3 regions from genomic DNA. Per the original workflow: The number of nucleated cells in each sample was estimated by amplification of reference gene primers within the assay. Sequence reads were collapsed and filtered to measure the absolute abundance of every unique TCRbeta CDR3 rearrangement. Productive Simpson clonality was computed per sample as the square root of Simpson's diversity index over productive rearrangements. TCRdb provides this immuneACCESS table in a form limited to in-frame rearrangements. Some clones are lacking; in checked studies, under half of them reflect an unresolved V gene, and why the rest are absent is not known. For V, J and clone size, that table is used; D and trimming come from the DNA. Present in this sample are fewer than 150,000 clones, approximately 90% of which were seen just once. Roughly 4% of the sample goes to the ten largest clones.

Whole blood was collected in K2EDTA tubes by collaborating institutions according to the institutions' own protocols. For TCRbeta analysis, collaborators shipped samples as frozen whole blood, isolated PBMCs, or DNA extracted from either of those sample types. These data originate in a study of blood T cell repertoires in COVID-19 (TCRdb year 2020). Context from the whole study: The collaborator samples originated in the United States, Italy and Spain and spanned the acute and convalescent phases of COVID-19. The samples were drawn from two sources: the first 160 participants of the ongoing ImmuneRACE study, and 1,000 to 1,500 subjects contributed by 6 global collaborators. The material from the prospective study consisted of cDNA or gDNA derived from T cells, B-cell-depleted T cells, or PBMCs. The dataset comprised deeply sampled blood TCRbeta repertoires from subjects exposed to, actively infected with, or recovered from COVID-19. Where available, HLA class I and class II types were obtained from metadata supplied by the sample provider rather than from assay-based typing. The repertoires were released in a freely available public database intended as a resource for research on the immune response to SARS-CoV-2. Nearly every sample came with metadata listing a de-identified subject ID, COVID-19 status, age in years and sex.

The research as a whole found: The amount of clinical and demographic metadata varied by source and participant and was provided uncurated.

Sequencing was done on a sample of peripheral blood. This receptor was identified in a woman aged 35 to 49 with acute or convalescent COVID-19.

The CDR3 reads as follows: CASREVRLKNEQFF. The nucleotide sequence reads TGCGCCAGCAGGGAGGTTCGGCTCAAGAATGAGCAGTTCTTC. Recombination connected TRBV5-1 to TRBJ2-1; perhaps TRBD2 is the D gene, with 5 bases matching. Trimming at the junction amounts to 5 bases on V and 7 bases on J, and the germline ends lie 16 bases apart. The CDR3, from cysteine to phenylalanine, totals 14 residues. This entry keeps only the CDR3 DNA: 42 bases, framed from base 1. The germline V gene yields SGHRS for CDR1 and YFSETQ for CDR2.